Given below is one TCR beta chain in context. Other DNA sequences in this sample translate to the same CDR3. The source of the sample is a study of OX40 agonist ivuxolimab in advanced cancers. This CDR3 is built from 16 residues. CDR1 and CDR2 from the germline V gene are SGHRS and YFSETQ. V shed 0 bases and J shed 0 bases, with 10 bases lying between them. The data were produced by immunoSEQ multiplex PCR, yet TCRdb's version contains in-frame clones alone and is incomplete. Of about 82,000 clones listed, about 91% were seen once; the top ten hold under 3%. The sample consisted of CD4+ or CD8+ T cells sorted from blood, taken in a trial of the OX40 agonist ivuxolimab. This receptor was obtained from an adult with an advanced solid tumor such as melanoma, head and neck, liver or kidney cancer. This chain connects TRBV5-1 to TRBJ1-3, with no clear D. The CDR3 bases are TGCGCCAGCAGCTTGGGACCAATCGGCTCTGGAAACACCATATATTTT. Translated: CASSLGPIGSGNTIYF.